This T cell receptor (beta chain) was sequenced for a study of cytomegalovirus exposure and HLA in healthy donors. The study, taken as a whole, reports: Prior analysis indicated that the majority of TCR beta V segments exhibited productivity approximately 90% or approximately 30% of the time. The classifier reportedly diagnosed cytomegalovirus status with high specificity and sensitivity. Most sequenced TCRs were rare (though some public TCRs occurred in many donors).

This clone came up a few times. Its specificity is not known. V lost 5 bases and J lost 0, with 14 bases in between. Per the germline V gene, CDR1 is MDHEN and CDR2 is SYDVKM. The CDR3 contains 17 residues. Primers for the PCR totalled 60 Vbeta and 13 Jbeta. Source study methods: Among the unique TCR beta chains that a later analysis counted, about 84 million in all, 10 million to 14 million were shared. Assay: immunoSEQ multiplex PCR; the TCRdb copy retains only in-frame clones and omits some. The DNA was the basis for D and trimming; V, J and clone size are from that table. The sample carries about 98,000 clones, around 80% recorded once.

Sequenced input: PBMCs. The sequence was collected from a man aged 40-49 years in good health and CMV-seronegative. This chain joins TRBV28 and TRBJ1-6; D not resolved. The CDR3 coding sequence is TGTGCCAGCAGTCCCAATTTAGGGAGCTCCTATAATTCACCCCTCCACTTT. Protein: CASSPNLGSSYNSPLHF.